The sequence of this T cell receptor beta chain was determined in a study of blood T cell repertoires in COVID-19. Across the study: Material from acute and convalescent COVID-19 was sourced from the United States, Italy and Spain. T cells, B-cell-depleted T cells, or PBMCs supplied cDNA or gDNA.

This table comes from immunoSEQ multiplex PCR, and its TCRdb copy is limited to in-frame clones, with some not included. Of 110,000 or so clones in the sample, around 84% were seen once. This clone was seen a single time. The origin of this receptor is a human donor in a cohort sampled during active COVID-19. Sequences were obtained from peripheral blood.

In nucleotides, the CDR3 is TGTGCCAGCAGCCGTCTAGGACAGGCTGAAAAACTGTTTTTT. This gives the protein CASSRLGQAEKLFF. V gene TRBV6-1 combines with J gene TRBJ1-4; TRBD1 agrees at 7 bases. V lost 6 bases, J lost 7 bases, and 8 bases stayed unmatched. Germline V gives CDR1 MNHNS, CDR2 SASEGT. This CDR3 has 14 amino acids.